This T cell receptor (beta chain) was retrieved from a study of control samples from healthy donors and cancer patients. Assay: immunoSEQ multiplex PCR; the TCRdb copy retains only in-frame clones and omits some. The sample gives more than 85,000 clones, roughly nine tenths of which show up once; 2% to 3% is in the top ten. This clone was seen a single time. The CDR3 runs 13 residues. Germline CDR1 is SGHTA and CDR2 is FQGNSA. The ends were cut back, 2 bases at V and 1 base at J, with 4 bases in the middle. This receptor was taken from a young woman in good health. Sequenced: blood. V and J are TRBV7-2 and TRBJ2-3; D is ambiguous. The CDR3 here is CASSLSRTDTQYF. In DNA form, the CDR3 reads TGTGCCAGCAGCTTATCTCGCACAGATACGCAGTATTTT.